The next 15 T cell receptor beta chains were all read from a single sample in a study of T cells in localized non-small cell lung cancer. The protocol was immunoSEQ multiplex PCR, while the TCRdb copy is restricted to in-frame clones and leaves out a portion. The sample records 35,000 to 45,000 clones, roughly four fifths being singletons. The sequences come from peripheral blood, collected before any cancer treatment. Receptors were obtained from a male donor older than 55 with stage III squamous cell lung carcinoma.

The chain joins TRBV6-5 to TRBJ2-7, with D possibly matching TRBD2 (6 bases). In germline, CDR1 is MNHEY, CDR2 SVGAGI. This CDR3 region has 13 residues. V lost 7 bases, J lost 6 bases, and 16 bases lay in between. This chain's CDR3 is CASTKQEGSEQYF. DNA for the CDR3: TGTGCCAGCACCAAACAGGAGGGCTCCGAGCAGTACTTC.

V is TRBV15 and J is TRBJ2-7; possibly TRBD1 for D (6 bases). This CDR3 is built from 16 residues. CDR1 and CDR2 (germline): LNHNV, YYDKDF (reference sequence). V was pared by 1 base and J by 3 bases, with 16 bases between. This CDR3 reads CATSRGLQGGLYEQYF. CDR3 coding DNA: TGTGCCACCAGCAGAGGGTTACAGGGTGGCCTCTACGAGCAGTACTTC.

The chain employs TRBV6-5 and TRBJ2-7; D is possibly TRBD2 (6 bases). V lost 6 bases, J lost 2 bases, and 11 bases lay in between. Germline V gene lookup returns CDR1 MNHEY and CDR2 SVGAGI. This CDR3 region has 13 residues. This CDR3 reads CASRRDATYEQYF. In DNA, the CDR3 is TGTGCCAGCAGGCGGGACGCCACCTACGAGCAGTACTTC.

This chain joins TRBV6-5 and TRBJ1-1, with D perhaps TRBD1 (6 bases). Germline V gene lookup returns CDR1 MNHEY and CDR2 SVGAGI. The CDR3 spans 16 residues. V lost 2 bases and J 1 base, leaving 14 bases between the germline ends. DNA for the CDR3: TGTGCCAGCAGTTACCACAGGGTGGCCCAGAACACTGAAGCTTTCTTT. Translated, it gives CASSYHRVAQNTEAFF.

The chain couples TRBV2 to TRBJ1-4; TRBD1 matches 9 bases. CDR1 is SNHLY, CDR2 FYNNEI, per germline. The V and J ends lost 7 bases and 8 bases, in that order; junction bases with no gene match: 8. This CDR3 spans 14 amino acids. The CDR3, as DNA: TGTGCCAGCACCCCACAGGGGGCGAGCGAAAAACTGTTTTTT. Translating gives CASTPQGASEKLFF.

This clone was counted a few times. The CDR3 protein is CASSRYTGELFF. In DNA, the CDR3 is TGTGCCAGCAGCAGGTACACCGGGGAGCTGTTTTTT. The chain joins TRBV5-6 to TRBJ2-2; no reliable D call. The germline V gene encodes CDR1 SGHDT and CDR2 YYEEEE. V gave up 4 bases and J gave up 3 bases, with 4 bases separating them. The CDR3 has 12 amino acids.

The V call is TRBV5-1, the J call TRBJ2-3; 7 bases map to TRBD2. The CDR3 loop spans 16 amino acids. Unmatched junction bases numbered 11, after V lost 4 bases and J lost 3 bases. Germline V gene data show CDR1 as SGHRS and CDR2 as YFSETQ. CDR3 sequence: CASSPPSSGRTDTQYF. DNA of the CDR3: TGCGCCAGCAGCCCCCCATCTAGCGGTCGGACAGATACGCAGTATTTT.

This sequence joins TRBV4-2 and TRBJ1-4, with 9 bases fitting TRBD1. Losses at the gene ends were 3 bases for V and 8 bases for J; bases not matched to a gene: 13. The CDR3 loop spans 17 amino acids. CDR1 and CDR2 (germline): LGHNA, YNFKEQ. CDR3 region: CASSQGGQGYAEEKLFF. The CDR3 DNA sequence: TGTGCCAGCAGCCAGGGGGGACAGGGTTATGCGGAGGAAAAACTGTTTTTT.

This clone was picked up a small number of times. V is TRBV2 and J is TRBJ1-1, with 7 bases fitting TRBD1. J was trimmed by 2 bases and V by 10 bases; bases with no gene match: 10. There are 14 residues in the CDR3. Per the germline V gene, CDR1 is SNHLY and CDR2 is FYNNEI. CDR3 protein: CATRGWTGNTEAFF. CDR3 in DNA: TGTGCCACCCGGGGATGGACAGGCAACACTGAAGCTTTCTTT.

CDR3 in DNA: TGTGCCAGCAGTGAAGGGACTTTATGGGGTTACACAGATACGCAGTATTTT. Translating it yields CASSEGTLWGYTDTQYF. This chain uses TRBV6-1 with TRBJ2-3, with D possibly TRBD2 on 5 matching bases. This CDR3 spans 17 amino acids. The germline V and J ends were trimmed by 1 base and 2 bases, with 16 bases remaining between them. CDR1 MNHNS and CDR2 SASEGT come from the germline V gene.

The genes are TRBV14 and TRBJ1-2; D gene unclear. The ends were cut back, 4 bases at V and 1 base at J, with 10 bases in the middle. The V gene's germline CDR1 is SGHDN and CDR2 FVKESK. The CDR3 is made up of 14 amino acids. The CDR3 nucleotides read TGTGCCAGCAGCCCAGGACCGTTTAACTATGGCTACACCTTC. Its protein is CASSPGPFNYGYTF.

This chain connects TRBV11-3 to TRBJ2-1; tentative D call: TRBD2 (6 bases). Germline V gene sequence: CDR1 SGHNT, CDR2 YENEEA. Trimming cost V 4 bases and J 0 bases, with 13 bases left between them. The CDR3 consists of 16 residues. CDR3 sequence: CASSSGLLSSYNEQFF. CDR3 in DNA: TGTGCCAGCAGCTCGGGACTCTTGAGCTCCTACAATGAGCAGTTCTTC.

This rearrangement joins TRBV18 to TRBJ2-7; 9 positions agree with TRBD1. From germline, CDR1 is KGHSH and CDR2 LQKENI. The CDR3 covers 15 residues. J gave up 5 bases and V 6 bases, and 11 bases lay outside the gene matches. CDR3 protein: CASSPTGQGNHEQYF. The CDR3, as DNA: TGTGCCAGCTCTCCCACGGGACAGGGTAACCACGAGCAGTACTTC.

This clone showed up just once. V usage is TRBV16 and J usage is TRBJ1-1; 8 bases map to TRBD1. The length of the CDR3 is 14 residues. V lost 2 bases and J lost 3; bases outside the gene matches: 2. Germline V lookup: CDR1 KGHSY, CDR2 FQNENV. The CDR3 protein is CASSQDRGDTEAFF. The CDR3 bases are TGTGCCAGCAGCCAAGACAGGGGAGACACTGAAGCTTTCTTT.

This chain's CDR3 is CASSVERENEQFF. The CDR3, as DNA: TGTGCCAGCAGTGTAGAAAGGGAGAATGAGCAGTTCTTC. The chain is built from TRBV2 and TRBJ2-1, with a possible D match to TRBD2 (5 bases). The CDR3 consists of 13 residues. Germline loops: CDR1 SNHLY, CDR2 FYNNEI. V shed 4 bases and J shed 7 bases, with 11 bases lying between them. The full variable domain, in which reference TRBV2 and TRBJ2-1 provide the parts outside the CDR3, is EPEVTQTPSHQVTQMGQEVILRCVPISNHLYFYWYRQILGQKVEFLVSFYNNEISEKSEIFDDQFSVERPDGSNFTLKIRSTKLEDSAMYFCASSVERENEQFFGPGTRLTVL.